Listed here are 19 T cell receptor beta chains from one sample, sequenced in a study of early T cells in non-severe SARS-CoV-2 infection. TCRdb re-analysed the 5' RACE reads in MiXCR, keeping a single row per CDR3 protein. The sample records 25,000 to 30,000 distinct CDR3 sequences, about 5% being singletons. The specimen was whole blood. Receptors originate from an adult who was a healthcare worker with PCR-confirmed SARS-CoV-2 infection or an uninfected control (not recorded which).

This clonotype came up a few times. This chain's CDR3 is CASSLLGAEREQFF. Here the CDR3 DNA reads TGTGCCAGCAGCTTATTAGGTGCCGAGCGGGAGCAGTTCTTC. The V gene is TRBV7-9, the J gene TRBJ2-1, with a tentative D call TRBD2 (5 bases). This CDR3 comprises 14 residues. Germline CDR1 reads SEHNR; CDR2 reads FQNEAQ (reference sequence). The ends were cut back, 2 bases at V and 10 bases at J, with 15 bases in the middle.

The sample holds many counts of this clonotype. This chain connects TRBV2 to TRBJ1-1; D may be TRBD1 (5 bases). Germline-derived CDR1 and CDR2 are SNHLY and FYNNEI. CDR3 size: 12 residues. With 5 bases removed from V and 7 bases from J, the gap between germline ends came to 11 bases. CDR3 sequence reads: CASSPTGVEAFF. The CDR3 DNA is TGTGCCAGCAGTCCAACAGGCGTTGAAGCTTTCTTT.

Ten or more counts support this clonotype. The chain's CDR3 is CASREQGFTEAFF. Here the CDR3 DNA reads TGTGCCAGCAGAGAACAGGGATTCACTGAAGCTTTCTTT. This chain links TRBV12-3 or TRBV12-4 with TRBJ1-1; maybe TRBD1 (6 bases). V was cut by 6 bases and J by 4 bases, with 12 bases left in between. The length of the CDR3 is 13 residues.

This clonotype was seen many times. The rearrangement joins TRBV6-5 to TRBJ1-5; D gene uncertain. In germline, CDR1 is MNHEY, CDR2 SVGAGI. Deletions cut 3 bases from V and 7 bases from J, with 10 bases between. The CDR3 is made up of 13 amino acids. The CDR3 is CASSYDQGQPQHF. The CDR3 DNA sequence: TGTGCCAGCAGTTATGATCAAGGGCAGCCCCAGCATTTT.

This clonotype showed up just a few times. CDR3 in amino acids: CSVEGKGGGFNNEQFF. As DNA, the CDR3 is TGCAGCGTTGAAGGGAAGGGCGGGGGGTTCAACAATGAGCAGTTCTTC. The J gene is TRBJ2-1, the V gene TRBV29-1; 8 bases line up with TRBD2. The CDR3 runs to 16 residues. CDR1 and CDR2 from the germline V gene are SQVTM and ANQGSEA. With 1 base clipped from V and 5 bases from J, the junction kept 10 bases outside the gene matches.

This clonotype was detected many times. The rearrangement uses TRBV7-2 and TRBJ2-3; 9 positions agree with TRBD1. V dropped 8 bases and J dropped 4; count of bases not matched to a gene: 10. Germline V gene sequence: CDR1 SGHTA, CDR2 FQGNSA. CDR3 size: 15 residues. CDR3 sequence reads: CASGTGGSGADTQYF. CDR3 coding DNA: TGTGCCAGCGGCACAGGGGGCAGTGGGGCAGATACGCAGTATTTT.

This clonotype has ten or more counts. The chain couples TRBV7-6 to TRBJ2-7, with 8 positions matching TRBD1. CDR3 length: 13 residues. The V and J ends lost 5 bases and 7 bases, in that order; junction bases with no gene match: 7. CDR1 SGHVS and CDR2 FNYEAQ come from the germline V gene. CDR3 sequence (DNA): TGTGCCAGCAGCAAGGACAGGGTGAGGGAGCAGTACTTC. Encoded protein: CASSKDRVREQYF.

The chain recombines TRBV5-1 with TRBJ2-3; 13 bases match TRBD2. Germline CDR1 is SGHRS and CDR2 is YFSETQ. V was clipped by 4 bases and J by 3 bases; unmatched bases: 8. The CDR3 has 17 residues. The CDR3: CASSPRTSGSRTDTQYF. The CDR3 DNA is TGCGCCAGCAGCCCCCGGACTAGCGGGAGTCGGACAGATACGCAGTATTTT.

Relative to its sample, this clonotype is medium-sized. This sequence joins TRBV25-1 and TRBJ1-1; 9 nucleotides agree with TRBD1. Unmatched junction bases numbered 7, after V lost 3 bases and J lost 5 bases. The CDR3 loop spans 15 amino acids. Germline-derived CDR1 and CDR2 are MGHDK and SYGVNS. This CDR3 is CASSDPGQGGTEAFF. CDR3 bases: TGTGCCAGCAGTGATCCGGGACAGGGAGGAACTGAAGCTTTCTTT.

This clonotype was observed at least ten times. This chain joins TRBV5-4 and TRBJ1-2; a weak D match, TRBD1 (5 bases). Germline loops: CDR1 SGHNT, CDR2 YYREEE (reference sequence). There are 14 residues in the CDR3. The germline V and J ends were trimmed by 1 base and 6 bases, with 13 bases remaining between them. The CDR3 region is CASSLKQAAHGYTF. DNA for the CDR3: TGTGCCAGCAGCTTGAAACAGGCGGCACATGGCTACACCTTC. The full variable domain, rest sourced from reference TRBV5-4 and TRBJ1-2, is ETGVTQSPTHLIKTRGQQVTLRCSSQSGHNTVSWYQQALGQGPQFIFQYYREEENGRGNFPPRFSGLQFPNYSSELNVNALELDDSALYLCASSLKQAAHGYTFGSGTRLTVV.

The sample holds a few counts of this clonotype. Without the conserved terminal phenylalanine or tryptophan, this CDR3 likely stems from a read error. The V call is TRBV20-1, the J call TRBJ2-3; TRBD1 or TRBD2 may be the D gene (5 bases each). The CDR3 contains 15 residues. V was cut by 3 bases and J by 0 bases, with 13 bases left in between. In germline, CDR1 is DFQATT, CDR2 SNEGSKA (reference sequence). CDR3 region: CSASGARTSTDTQYS. The CDR3 region has the DNA TGCAGTGCTAGCGGGGCCCGTACTAGCACAGATACGCAGTATTCT.

In its sample, this clonotype was seen many times. V gene TRBV10-2 combines with J gene TRBJ2-1, with TRBD2 identical over 7 bases. The CDR3 is 15 amino acids. The trim removed 8 bases at V and 0 bases at J, leaving 7 bases unmatched. Germline V gene lookup returns CDR1 WSHSY and CDR2 SAAADI. The DNA for the CDR3 is TGCGCCAGCTACAACGGGAGGAGCTCCTACAATGAGCAGTTCTTC. Its protein is CASYNGRSSYNEQFF.

V and J are TRBV6-5 and TRBJ2-7, with no clear D. The CDR3 has 13 amino acids. Per germline, CDR1 MNHEY and CDR2 SVGAGI. The V end was cut by 8 bases, the J end by 0 bases, with 11 bases between. The DNA for the CDR3 is TGTGCCAGCGCGGACGGAAGCTCCTACGAGCAGTACTTC. Its protein is CASADGSSYEQYF.

The table lists this clonotype with a few counts. The V call is TRBV7-8, the J call TRBJ2-2; D is perhaps TRBD2 (5 bases). V was clipped by 2 bases and J by 2 bases, with 12 bases between them. CDR3 length equals 16 residues. Germline-derived CDR1 and CDR2 are SGHVS and FQNEAQ. The CDR3 region is CASSLRRGQNTGELFF. CDR3 nucleotide sequence: TGTGCCAGCAGCTTAAGGCGCGGGCAAAACACCGGGGAGCTGTTTTTT. The variable domain in full, completed from reference TRBV7-8 and TRBJ2-2, reads GAGVSQSPRYKVAKRGQDVALRCDPISGHVSLFWYQQALGQGPEFLTYFQNEAQLDKSGLPSDRFFAERPEGSVSTLKIQRTQQEDSAVYLCASSLRRGQNTGELFFGEGSRLTVL.

This clonotype appeared many times. The V gene is TRBV5-1, the J gene TRBJ2-3; 15 positions agree with TRBD2. This CDR3 comprises 18 residues. CDR1 SGHRS and CDR2 YFSETQ come from the germline V gene. The V and J ends lost 4 bases and 5 bases, in that order; junction bases with no gene match: 11. CDR3 region: CASSPGLAGGISGDTQYF. DNA of the CDR3: TGCGCCAGCAGCCCGGGACTAGCGGGGGGAATCTCCGGAGATACGCAGTATTTT.

This clonotype was counted many times. This chain joins TRBV7-2 and TRBJ2-3; no reliable D call. Germline values: CDR1 SGHTA, CDR2 FQGNSA. The CDR3 length is 15 residues. V gave up 2 bases and J gave up 4 bases, with 13 bases separating them. CDR3 in amino acids: CASSLRIEEADTQYF. CDR3 DNA sequence: TGTGCCAGCAGCTTAAGGATAGAGGAAGCAGATACGCAGTATTTT.

There are a few counts of this clonotype. The chain couples TRBV6-5 to TRBJ1-1, with a possible D match to TRBD1 (5 bases). V was cut by 4 bases and J by 1 base, with 19 bases left in between. Germline V gene data show CDR1 as MNHEY and CDR2 as SVGAGI. The CDR3 runs to 17 residues. DNA for the CDR3: TGTGCCAGCAGTTCAGCCCGCGGGGCGGGGAAGAACACTGAAGCTTTCTTT. Translation: CASSSARGAGKNTEAFF.

The V and J genes are TRBV20-1 and TRBJ2-7; 8 positions agree with TRBD2. The CDR3 covers 13 residues. Germline V CDR1 and CDR2: DFQATT, SNEGSKA (reference sequence). The CDR3 spells CSAPSAGVGEQYF. The CDR3 DNA reads TGCAGCGCCCCCTCAGCGGGAGTTGGTGAGCAGTACTTC.

In its sample, this clonotype was seen many times. The CDR3 DNA is TGTGCCAGCAGTTCCCGGGACGGGCGGGAACCCCTCCACTTT. Its protein product is CASSSRDGREPLHF. The chain has TRBV27 and TRBJ1-6; a possible D gene is TRBD1 (5 bases). Trimming took 4 bases from V and 12 from J, leaving 16 bases between them. The CDR3 has 14 residues. Per the germline V gene, CDR1 is MNHEY and CDR2 is SMNVEV (reference sequence).